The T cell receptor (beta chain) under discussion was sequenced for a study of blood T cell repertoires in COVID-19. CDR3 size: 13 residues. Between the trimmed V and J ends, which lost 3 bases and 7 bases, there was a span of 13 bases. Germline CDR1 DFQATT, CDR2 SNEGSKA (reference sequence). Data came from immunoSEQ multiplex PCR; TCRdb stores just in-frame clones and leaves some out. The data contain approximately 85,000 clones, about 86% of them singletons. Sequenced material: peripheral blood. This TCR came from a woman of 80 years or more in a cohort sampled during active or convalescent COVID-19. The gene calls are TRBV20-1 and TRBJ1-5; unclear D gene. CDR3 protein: CSASGRDGQPQHF. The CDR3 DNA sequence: TGCAGTGCTAGTGGGAGGGATGGGCAGCCCCAGCATTTT.